This T cell receptor (beta chain) stems from a study of cytomegalovirus exposure and HLA in healthy donors. PCR used 60 Vbeta primers and 13 Jbeta primers. Using immunoSEQ multiplex PCR, the repertoire was profiled, and TCRdb retains in-frame clones only, with some absent. The sample holds 64,000 or so clones, about 85% seen once. This clone is a singleton in its sample. This receptor was taken from a female donor in good health and CMV-seronegative. Sequenced sample: PBMCs.

CDR3 residues: CASSTDPTSGSLGEQYF. The CDR3 region has the DNA TGTGCCAGCAGTACCGACCCGACTAGCGGGAGTCTAGGGGAGCAGTACTTC. The chain combines TRBV7-2 with TRBJ2-7; 12 bases fit TRBD2. CDR1 is SGHTA and CDR2 is FQGNSA in the germline V gene. The V segment lost 6 bases and the J segment 7 bases; nucleotides outside the gene matches: 16. The CDR3 consists of 17 residues.